These T cell receptor beta chains were read from a single sample in a study of cytomegalovirus exposure and HLA in healthy donors. Clones were sequenced by immunoSEQ multiplex PCR, and TCRdb holds only the in-frame ones, with some missing. The top ten clones hold around 0.21% of a sample with some 200,000 clones, about 90% of them seen once. The specimen was PBMCs. The receptors shown here come from a girl less than two years old in good health and CMV-seronegative. Both conserved end residues are part of each CDR3. Fields, in order: CDR3 protein, J gene, CDR3 length, V gene.

cdr3_aa: CASSFGRGTQYF; j_call: TRBJ2-5; cdr3_length: 12; v_call: TRBV27
cdr3_aa: CSVAGDRGEETQYF; j_call: TRBJ2-5; cdr3_length: 14; v_call: TRBV29-1
cdr3_aa: CASSISLQGYEQYF; j_call: TRBJ2-7; cdr3_length: 14; v_call: TRBV19
cdr3_aa: CASSPGTAYNEQFF; j_call: TRBJ2-1; cdr3_length: 14; v_call: TRBV19
cdr3_aa: CYTARGHGEAFF; j_call: TRBJ1-1; cdr3_length: 12; v_call: TRBV7-9
cdr3_aa: CAWSAYETDSYEQYF; j_call: TRBJ2-7; cdr3_length: 15; v_call: TRBV30
cdr3_aa: CASRPEQGYGYTF; j_call: TRBJ1-2; cdr3_length: 13; v_call: TRBV5-4
cdr3_aa: CASSQAYRDNYEQYF; j_call: -; cdr3_length: 15; v_call: TRBV18
cdr3_aa: CASTPRQGYEQYF; j_call: TRBJ2-7; cdr3_length: 13; v_call: TRBV19
cdr3_aa: CASRRIGRASQETQYF; j_call: TRBJ2-5; cdr3_length: 16; v_call: TRBV27
cdr3_aa: CASSVGTSGDYEQYF; j_call: -; cdr3_length: 15; v_call: TRBV9
cdr3_aa: CASSLDSNSDTQYF; j_call: TRBJ2-3; cdr3_length: 14; v_call: TRBV11-2
cdr3_aa: CASTRLTGTSYGYTF; j_call: TRBJ1-2; cdr3_length: 15; v_call: TRBV9
cdr3_aa: CAWSGRGEQFF; j_call: TRBJ2-1; cdr3_length: 11; v_call: TRBV30
cdr3_aa: CASSPSGFYEQYF; j_call: TRBJ2-7; cdr3_length: 13; v_call: TRBV4-1
cdr3_aa: CASSYGTGGHYGYTF; j_call: TRBJ1-2; cdr3_length: 15; v_call: TRBV5-6
cdr3_aa: CASSSDGGGPHNEQFF; j_call: TRBJ2-1; cdr3_length: 16; v_call: TRBV6-5
cdr3_aa: CASSQGLEQFF; j_call: TRBJ2-1; cdr3_length: 11; v_call: TRBV4-2
cdr3_aa: CASSSTGPRFSYTF; j_call: TRBJ1-2; cdr3_length: 14; v_call: TRBV7-9
cdr3_aa: CAWSGNFRDRDSYNEQFF; j_call: TRBJ2-1; cdr3_length: 18; v_call: TRBV30
cdr3_aa: CASTSYSFATNEKLFF; j_call: TRBJ1-4; cdr3_length: 16; v_call: TRBV28
cdr3_aa: CASSQGLLAGGPGTDTQYF; j_call: TRBJ2-3; cdr3_length: 19; v_call: TRBV4-2
cdr3_aa: CASSEKQRDTQYF; j_call: TRBJ2-3; cdr3_length: 13; v_call: TRBV6-1
cdr3_aa: CASTSDRPGRPQHF; j_call: TRBJ1-5; cdr3_length: 14; v_call: TRBV6-1
cdr3_aa: CASSRRSGQGGNTIYF; j_call: TRBJ1-3; cdr3_length: 16; v_call: TRBV7-2
cdr3_aa: CAIIGERENYGYTF; j_call: TRBJ1-2; cdr3_length: 14; v_call: TRBV10-3
cdr3_aa: CASSPERGHEKLFF; j_call: TRBJ1-4; cdr3_length: 14; v_call: TRBV7-8
cdr3_aa: CASSSLAPTSVRTDTQYF; j_call: TRBJ2-3; cdr3_length: 18; v_call: TRBV27
cdr3_aa: CASSLPLSGGAGEQYF; j_call: TRBJ2-7; cdr3_length: 16; v_call: TRBV5-4
cdr3_aa: CASSQDRSGRAGSYNEQFF; j_call: TRBJ2-1; cdr3_length: 19; v_call: TRBV4-2
cdr3_aa: CASSQDRGGRLFF; j_call: TRBJ1-4; cdr3_length: 13; v_call: TRBV4-2
cdr3_aa: CASSIVDRSSEQYF; j_call: -; cdr3_length: 14; v_call: TRBV19
cdr3_aa: CSVTDRGHEQYF; j_call: TRBJ2-7; cdr3_length: 12; v_call: TRBV29-1
cdr3_aa: CASSLGGDEQFF; j_call: TRBJ2-1; cdr3_length: 12; v_call: TRBV11-2
cdr3_aa: CASSLPGQEGTSPLHF; j_call: TRBJ1-6; cdr3_length: 16; v_call: TRBV5-1